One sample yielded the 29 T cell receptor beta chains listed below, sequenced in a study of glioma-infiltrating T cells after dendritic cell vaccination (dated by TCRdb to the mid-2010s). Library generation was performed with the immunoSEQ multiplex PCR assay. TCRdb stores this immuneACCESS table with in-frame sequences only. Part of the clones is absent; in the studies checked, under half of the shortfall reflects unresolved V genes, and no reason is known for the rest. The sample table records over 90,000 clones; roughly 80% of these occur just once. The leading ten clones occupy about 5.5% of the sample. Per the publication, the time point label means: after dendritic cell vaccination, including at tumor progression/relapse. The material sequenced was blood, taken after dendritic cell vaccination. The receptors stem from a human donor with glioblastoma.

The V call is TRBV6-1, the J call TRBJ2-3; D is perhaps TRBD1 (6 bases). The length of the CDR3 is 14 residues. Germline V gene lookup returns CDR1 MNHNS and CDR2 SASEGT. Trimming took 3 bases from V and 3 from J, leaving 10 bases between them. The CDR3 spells CASSEGAGTDTQYF. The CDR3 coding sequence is TGTGCCAGCAGTGAGGGGGCAGGAACAGATACGCAGTATTTT.

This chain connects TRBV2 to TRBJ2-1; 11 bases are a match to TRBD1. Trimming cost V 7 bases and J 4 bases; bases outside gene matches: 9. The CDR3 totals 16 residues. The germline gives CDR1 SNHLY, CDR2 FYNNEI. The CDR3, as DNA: TGTGCCAGCAAACCCACCGGGACAGGGGGGTACAATGAGCAGTTCTTC. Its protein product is CASKPTGTGGYNEQFF.

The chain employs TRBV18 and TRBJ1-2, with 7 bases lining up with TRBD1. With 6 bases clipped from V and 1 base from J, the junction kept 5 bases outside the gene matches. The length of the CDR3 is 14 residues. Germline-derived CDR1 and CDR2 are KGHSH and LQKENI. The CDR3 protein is CASSPDRVNYGYTF. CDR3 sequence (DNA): TGTGCCAGCTCCCCAGACAGGGTTAACTATGGCTACACCTTC.

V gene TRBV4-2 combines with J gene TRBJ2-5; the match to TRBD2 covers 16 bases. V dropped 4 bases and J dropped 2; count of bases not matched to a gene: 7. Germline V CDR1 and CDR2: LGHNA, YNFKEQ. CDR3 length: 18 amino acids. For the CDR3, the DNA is TGTGCCAGCAGCCGCGTCGGGACTAGCGGGAGGGGGCAAGAGACCCAGTACTTC. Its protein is CASSRVGTSGRGQETQYF.

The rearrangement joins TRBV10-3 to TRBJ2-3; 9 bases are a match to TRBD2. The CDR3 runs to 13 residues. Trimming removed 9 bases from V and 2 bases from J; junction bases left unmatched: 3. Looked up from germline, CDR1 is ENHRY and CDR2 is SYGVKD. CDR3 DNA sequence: TGTGCCATAGTAGCGGGAGTCACAGATACGCAGTATTTT. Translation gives CAIVAGVTDTQYF.

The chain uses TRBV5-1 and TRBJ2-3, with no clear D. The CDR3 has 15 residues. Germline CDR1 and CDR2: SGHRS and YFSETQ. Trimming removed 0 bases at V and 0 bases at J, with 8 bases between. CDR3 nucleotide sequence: TGCGCCAGCAGCTTGGTGCTGACTAGCACAGATACGCAGTATTTT. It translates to CASSLVLTSTDTQYF.

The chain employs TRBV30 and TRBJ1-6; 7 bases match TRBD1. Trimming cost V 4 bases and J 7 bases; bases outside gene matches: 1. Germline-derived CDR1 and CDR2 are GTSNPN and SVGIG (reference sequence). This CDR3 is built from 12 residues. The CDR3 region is CAWTQGNSPLHF. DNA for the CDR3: TGTGCCTGGACACAGGGGAATTCACCCCTCCACTTT.

DNA of the CDR3: TGCAGTGCTGGGGACAGGGGGGGCTACACCTTC. It is translated as CSAGDRGGYTF. The chain carries TRBV20-1 and TRBJ1-2; 11 nucleotides align to TRBD1. J lost 8 bases, V lost 5 bases, and 1 base had no gene match. CDR1 and CDR2 (germline): DFQATT, SNEGSKA (reference sequence). The CDR3 totals 11 residues.

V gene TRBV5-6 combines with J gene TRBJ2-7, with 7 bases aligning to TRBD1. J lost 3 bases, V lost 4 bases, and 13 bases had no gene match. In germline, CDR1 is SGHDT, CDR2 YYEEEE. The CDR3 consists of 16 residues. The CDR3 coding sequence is TGTGCCAGCAGCCCATCGACAGGGTCACCCTACTACGAGCAGTACTTC. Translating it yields CASSPSTGSPYYEQYF.

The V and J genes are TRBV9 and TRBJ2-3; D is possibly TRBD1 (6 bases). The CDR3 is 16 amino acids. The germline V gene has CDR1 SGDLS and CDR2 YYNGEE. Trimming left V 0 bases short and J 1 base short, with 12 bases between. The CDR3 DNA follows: TGTGCCAGCAGCGTAGGGCAGGGGTGGGGCACAGATACGCAGTATTTT. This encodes CASSVGQGWGTDTQYF.

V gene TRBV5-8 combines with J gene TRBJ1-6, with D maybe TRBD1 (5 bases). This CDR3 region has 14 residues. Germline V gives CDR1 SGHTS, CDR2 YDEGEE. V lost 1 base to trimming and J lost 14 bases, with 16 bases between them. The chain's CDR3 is CASSLQLPGEALHF. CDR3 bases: TGTGCCAGCAGCTTGCAACTCCCGGGGGAGGCCCTCCACTTT.

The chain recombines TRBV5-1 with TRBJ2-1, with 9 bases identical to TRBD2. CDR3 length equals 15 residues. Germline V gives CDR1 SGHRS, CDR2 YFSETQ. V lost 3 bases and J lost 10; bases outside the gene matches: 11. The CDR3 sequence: CASSSGLAGSREQFF. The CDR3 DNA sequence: TGCGCCAGCAGCTCGGGCCTAGCGGGATCCCGCGAGCAGTTCTTC.

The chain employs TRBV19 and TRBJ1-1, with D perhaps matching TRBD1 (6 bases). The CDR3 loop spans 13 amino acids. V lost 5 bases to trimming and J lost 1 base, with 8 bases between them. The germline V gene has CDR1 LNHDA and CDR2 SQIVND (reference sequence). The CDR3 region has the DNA TGTGCCAGTAGTGCGACAGGGAACACTGAAGCTTTCTTT. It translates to CASSATGNTEAFF.

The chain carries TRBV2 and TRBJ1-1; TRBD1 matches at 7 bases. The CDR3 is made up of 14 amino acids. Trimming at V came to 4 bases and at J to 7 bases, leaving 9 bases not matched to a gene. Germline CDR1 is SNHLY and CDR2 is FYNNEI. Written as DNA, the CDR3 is TGTGCCAGCAGTGTACGACAGGGACTTGTTGAAGCTTTCTTT. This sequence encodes CASSVRQGLVEAFF. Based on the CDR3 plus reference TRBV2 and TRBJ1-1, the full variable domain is EPEVTQTPSHQVTQMGQEVILRCVPISNHLYFYWYRQILGQKVEFLVSFYNNEISEKSEIFDDQFSVERPDGSNFTLKIRSTKLEDSAMYFCASSVRQGLVEAFFGQGTRLTVV.

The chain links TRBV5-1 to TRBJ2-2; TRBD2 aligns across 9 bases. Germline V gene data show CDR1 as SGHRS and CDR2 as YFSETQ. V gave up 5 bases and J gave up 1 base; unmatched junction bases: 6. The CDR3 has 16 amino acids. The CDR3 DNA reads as TGCGCCAGCAGGCGGCTAGCGGGATTGAACACCGGGGAGCTGTTTTTT. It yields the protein CASRRLAGLNTGELFF. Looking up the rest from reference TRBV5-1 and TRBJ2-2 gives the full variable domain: KAGVTQTPRYLIKTRGQQVTLSCSPISGHRSVSWYQQTPGQGLQFLFEYFSETQRNKGNFPGRFSGRQFSNSRSEMNVSTLELGDSALYLCASRRLAGLNTGELFFGEGSRLTVL.

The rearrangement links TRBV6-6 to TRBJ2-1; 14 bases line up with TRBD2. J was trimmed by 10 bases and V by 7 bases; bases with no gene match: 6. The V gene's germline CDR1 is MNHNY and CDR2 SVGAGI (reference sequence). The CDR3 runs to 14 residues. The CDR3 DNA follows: TGTGCCAGCAACCCGGGACTAGCGGGAGCGGAGCAGTTCTTC. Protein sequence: CASNPGLAGAEQFF.

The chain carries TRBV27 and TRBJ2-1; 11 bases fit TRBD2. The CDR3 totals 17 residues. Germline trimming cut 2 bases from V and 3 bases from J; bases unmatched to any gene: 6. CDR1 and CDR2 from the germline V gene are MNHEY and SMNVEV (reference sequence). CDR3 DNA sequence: TGTGCCAGCAGTTTAAAAGGGACTAGCGGTCACTACAATGAGCAGTTCTTC. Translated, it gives CASSLKGTSGHYNEQFF.

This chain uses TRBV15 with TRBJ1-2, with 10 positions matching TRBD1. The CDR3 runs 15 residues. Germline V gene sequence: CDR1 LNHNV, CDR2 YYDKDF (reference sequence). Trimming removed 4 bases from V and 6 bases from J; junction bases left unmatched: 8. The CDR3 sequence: CATSTGTGVKNGYTF. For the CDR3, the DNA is TGTGCCACCAGCACCGGGACAGGGGTTAAGAATGGCTACACCTTC.

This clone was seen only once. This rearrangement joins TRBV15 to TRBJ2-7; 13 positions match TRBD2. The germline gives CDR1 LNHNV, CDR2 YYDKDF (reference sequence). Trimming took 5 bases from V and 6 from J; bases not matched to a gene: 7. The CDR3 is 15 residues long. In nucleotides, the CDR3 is TGTGCCACCAGCGCCCGGACTAGCGGGAGCCCCGAGCAGTACTTC. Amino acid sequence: CATSARTSGSPEQYF. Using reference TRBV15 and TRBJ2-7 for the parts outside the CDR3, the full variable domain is DAMVIQNPRYQVTQFGKPVTLSCSQTLNHNVMYWYQQKSSQAPKLLFHYYDKDFNNEADTPDNFQSRRPNTSFCFLDIRSPGLGDTAMYLCATSARTSGSPEQYFGPGTRLTVT.

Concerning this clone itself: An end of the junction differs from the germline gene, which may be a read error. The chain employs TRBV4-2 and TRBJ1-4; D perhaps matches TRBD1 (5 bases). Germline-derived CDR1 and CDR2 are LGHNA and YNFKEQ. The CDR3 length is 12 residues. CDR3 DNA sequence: TGTGCCAGCAGCCAAGGGTTTGGGGCTTTCGTTTTT. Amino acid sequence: CASSQGFGAFVF.

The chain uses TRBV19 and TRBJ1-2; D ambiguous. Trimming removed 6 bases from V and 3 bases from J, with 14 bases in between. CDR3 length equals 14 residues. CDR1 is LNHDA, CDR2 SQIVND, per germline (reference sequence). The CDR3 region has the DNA TGTGCCAGTAGAAGGGAGGAGGTCCACTATGGCTACACCTTC. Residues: CASRREEVHYGYTF.

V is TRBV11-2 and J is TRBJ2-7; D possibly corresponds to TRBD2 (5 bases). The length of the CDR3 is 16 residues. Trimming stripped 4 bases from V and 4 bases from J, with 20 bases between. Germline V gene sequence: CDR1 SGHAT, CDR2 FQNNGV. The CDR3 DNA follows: TGTGCCAGCAGCTCAAGGAAAGGCGGGCTGAGGTACGAGCAGTACTTC. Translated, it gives CASSSRKGGLRYEQYF.

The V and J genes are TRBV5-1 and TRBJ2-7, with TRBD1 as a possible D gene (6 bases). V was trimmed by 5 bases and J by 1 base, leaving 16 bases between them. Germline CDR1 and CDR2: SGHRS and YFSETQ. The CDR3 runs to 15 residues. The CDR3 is CASRSLPGQSYEQYF. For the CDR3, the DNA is TGCGCCAGCAGATCCCTTCCGGGACAATCCTACGAGCAGTACTTC.

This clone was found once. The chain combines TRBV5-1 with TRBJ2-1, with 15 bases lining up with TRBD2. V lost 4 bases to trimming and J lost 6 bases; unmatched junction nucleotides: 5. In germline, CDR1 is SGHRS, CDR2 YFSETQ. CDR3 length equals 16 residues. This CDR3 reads CASSPGLAGGPNEQFF. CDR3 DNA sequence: TGCGCCAGCAGCCCGGGACTAGCGGGAGGTCCCAATGAGCAGTTCTTC.

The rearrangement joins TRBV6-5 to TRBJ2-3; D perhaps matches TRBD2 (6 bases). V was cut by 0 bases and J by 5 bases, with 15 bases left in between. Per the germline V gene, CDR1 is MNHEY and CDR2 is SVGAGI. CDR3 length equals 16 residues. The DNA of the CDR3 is TGTGCCAGCAGTTACTCGGCGCGGGATTGGGGAGATACGCAGTATTTT. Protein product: CASSYSARDWGDTQYF.

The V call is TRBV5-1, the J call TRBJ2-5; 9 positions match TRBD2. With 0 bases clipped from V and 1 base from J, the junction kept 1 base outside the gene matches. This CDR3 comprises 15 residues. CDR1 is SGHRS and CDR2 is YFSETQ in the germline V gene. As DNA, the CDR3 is TGCGCCAGCAGCTTGGGTAGCGGGGGCCAAGAGACCCAGTACTTC. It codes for CASSLGSGGQETQYF.

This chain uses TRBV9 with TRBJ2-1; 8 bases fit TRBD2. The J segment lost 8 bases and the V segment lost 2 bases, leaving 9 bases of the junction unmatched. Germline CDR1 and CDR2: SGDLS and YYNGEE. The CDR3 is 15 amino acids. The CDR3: CASSVRVAGTHEQFF. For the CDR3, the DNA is TGTGCCAGCAGCGTCCGGGTAGCGGGAACGCATGAGCAGTTCTTC.

The CDR3 reads CAWSSYYEQYF. CDR3 DNA sequence: TGTGCCTGGAGTTCCTACTACGAGCAGTACTTC. This chain connects TRBV30 to TRBJ2-7; D not resolved. CDR1 and CDR2 (germline): GTSNPN, SVGIG (reference sequence). The CDR3 is 11 residues long. Trimming cost V 2 bases and J 3 bases, with 5 bases left between them.

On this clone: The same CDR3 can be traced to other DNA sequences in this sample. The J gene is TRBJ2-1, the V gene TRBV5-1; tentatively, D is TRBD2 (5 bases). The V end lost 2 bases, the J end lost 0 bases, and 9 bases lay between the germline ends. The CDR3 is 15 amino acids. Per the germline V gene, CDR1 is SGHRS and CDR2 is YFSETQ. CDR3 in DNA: TGCGCCAGCAGCTTAAGCGGATTCTCCTACAATGAGCAGTTCTTC. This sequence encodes CASSLSGFSYNEQFF.